This T cell receptor (beta chain) originates from a study of patients and donors after allogeneic stem cell transplantation. TCRdb called the RT-PCR reads again in MiXCR, with one record for every CDR3 protein. The sample has approximately 98,000 distinct CDR3 sequences; around 38% are singletons. The receptor comes from a human donor who was either an allogeneic HSCT recipient or a stem cell or donor lymphocyte infusion donor (not recorded which). It is not recorded whose cells these are; they may come from a transplant donor. Sequencing was done on a sample of blood, either unsorted or a sorted T cell fraction (not recorded which).

CDR3 nucleotides: TGCAGTGCTAGGTCAGGGACAGCAATAACAGATACGCAGTATTTT. This encodes CSARSGTAITDTQYF. J is TRBJ2-3 and V is TRBV20-1; TRBD1 aligns across 7 bases. J lost 3 bases, V lost 3 bases, and 9 bases had no gene match. The CDR3 has 15 residues. From germline, CDR1 is DFQATT and CDR2 SNEGSKA (reference sequence).